The present entry profiles one T cell receptor (beta chain) with its context. This clone was counted a single time. The specificity of this receptor is unknown. No base quality information exists; no much larger clone differs at one position. The intended sense of this specimen's time point label: 4 weeks on oral tofacitinib. The treatment or condition label, read with the paper, signifies: oral pan-JAK inhibitor, 5-10 mg twice daily. From alopecia areata patients, peripheral blood was collected along with lesional scalp punch biopsies. PBMCs were isolated by density centrifugation and stained for CD3, CD4 and CD8, and CD4+ and CD8+ T cells were sorted on a FACSAria. This specimen comes from a study of CD8+ T cells in alopecia areata listed by TCRdb under 2018. Turning to the overall study: Treated patients were enrolled in an open-label pilot trial of oral tofacitinib, 5 to 10 mg twice daily, for moderate-to-severe alopecia areata. Patients received tofacitinib for 6 to 18 months and were then followed off drug for 6 months to check for delayed response and recurrence. For the treated patients, the SALT score, which quantifies what percentage of scalp surface area is affected, served as the measure of disease severity. In both human patients and the C3H/HeJ mouse model, the study applied high-throughput TCRbeta sequencing to look at T cell clonal expansion in alopecia areata. On the human side, TCRbeta sequencing was run on scalp tissue and on sorted CD4+ and CD8+ peripheral blood T cells from healthy controls and from alopecia areata patients with either patchy or totalis/universalis disease. Biopsies were taken from tofacitinib-treated patients at baseline and again at 4 and 24 weeks into treatment, and several of those patients also had a later scalp biopsy. Clonality in the scalp was compared among normal scalp (n=4), patchy alopecia areata scalp (n=8), and alopecia totalis/universalis scalp (n=8). The RNA source kit depended on sample type: the PAXgene miRNA kit for fixed scalp, the miRNeasy kit for PBMCs, and the RNeasy kit for mouse skin. TCRbeta CDR3 regions were amplified by immunoSEQ multiplex PCR with 35 Vbeta forward and 13 Jbeta reverse primers.

The CDR3 measures 17 amino acids from cysteine to phenylalanine. Only the CDR3 region is kept as DNA, spanning 51 bases read in frame from base 1. Trimming leaves V shorter by 0 bases and J shorter by 0 bases, with the junction holding 5 bases beyond the gene matches. CDR1 and CDR2, looked up from the germline V gene, are SGHTA and FQGTGA. Beyond this particular receptor, the publication reports: Resident alphabeta T cells in normal human skin are also sequenced, complicating scalp TCR repertoire analysis, unlike mouse skin dominated by gammadelta T cells. Scalp clonality and the number of expanded CD8+ clones among the top 100 scalp clones were significantly decreased by tofacitinib. Lesional scalp, especially in alopecia totalis/universalis, showed higher clonality and more expanded CD8+ clones than normal scalp, suggesting antigenic drive. During tofacitinib treatment, many expanded lesional clones stuck around in both scalp and blood, and this persistence may partly explain why relapse happens after treatment is stopped. Because the treated cohort was small and had just a single nonresponder, larger studies are needed to establish links between baseline CD8+ expansion and response. Shared TCR sequences between patients were less evident than in mice, which may be partly attributable to HLA diversity in the patient population.

Library method: the immunoSEQ multiplex PCR assay. To provide template for TCR sequencing, every sample had RNA extracted and reverse transcribed into cDNA. SuperScript III was used to make first-strand cDNA, primed with a 2:1 mix of oligo-dT and random hexamers. Amplification bias was assessed with a synthetic immune receptor repertoire, and residual bias was removed computationally. Under the source paper's analysis protocol: Raw reads were preprocessed to remove errors, and CDR3 was defined by IMGT conventions from the conserved cysteine to phenylalanine. Clonality was computed by normalizing Shannon entropy by log2 of the number of productive unique TCRs and subtracting the result from 1. Scalp TCRbeta sequences were cross-referenced with sorted blood CD4 and CD8 repertoires so that the CD4 or CD8 identity of scalp clones could be inferred. TCRdb limited this immuneACCESS table to in-frame rearrangements with V and J called. A share of clones is missing; checked studies link under half to unresolved V genes, and the rest is unexplained. D and trimming were read from the DNA, whereas the V and J calls and clone size are those reported in that table. In this sample the table shows about 190,000 clones, 60% to 70% of which occur a single time. The biggest ten clones account for 0.65% to 0.7% of the sample.

The source was CD4+ T cells sorted from blood, collected at week 4, from a patient treated with tofacitinib. Recombination joined TRBV7-3 with TRBJ2-1; 7 of the junction bases match TRBD1. The sequence came from a human donor with alopecia areata. The CDR3 protein sequence reads: CASSLTRDSRSYNEQFF. At the DNA level, the sequence is TGTGCCAGCAGCTTAACTCGGGACAGCCGCTCCTACAATGAGCAGTTCTTC.